These 13 T cell receptor beta chains originate from one sample sequenced in a study of shared clonotypes between healthy human individuals. Assay used: immunoSEQ multiplex PCR; TCRdb lists only in-frame clones, some missing. This repertoire shows some 2,400,000 clones, approximately 95% found once; its top ten account for more than 0.1%. The sample taken for sequencing was naive CD4+ T cells sorted from blood. Subset defined: CD45RA+ positively selected. The receptors were gathered from a man aged 18 to 30 in good health.

V and J are TRBV6-1 and TRBJ2-3, with 7 bases aligning to TRBD2. V shed 3 bases, J shed 0 bases, and the junction held 3 bases outside the gene matches. From germline, CDR1 is MNHNS and CDR2 SASEGT. The CDR3 runs 15 residues. The CDR3 is CASSEQAGSTDTQYF. CDR3 bases: TGTGCCAGCAGTGAGCAAGCGGGGAGCACAGATACGCAGTATTTT.

The genes are TRBV2 and TRBJ2-1, with 10 bases that match TRBD1. Germline V lookup: CDR1 SNHLY, CDR2 FYNNEI. V lost 4 bases and J lost 6; bases outside the gene matches: 6. The CDR3 runs to 15 residues. DNA of the CDR3: TGTGCCAGCAGTGCAGACAGGGGGCGCGGCAATGAGCAGTTCTTC. It is translated as CASSADRGRGNEQFF. Supplemented by reference TRBV2 and TRBJ2-1, the full variable domain reads EPEVTQTPSHQVTQMGQEVILRCVPISNHLYFYWYRQILGQKVEFLVSFYNNEISEKSEIFDDQFSVERPDGSNFTLKIRSTKLEDSAMYFCASSADRGRGNEQFFGPGTRLTVL.

This clone was seen a single time. This chain links TRBV2 with TRBJ2-7, with D perhaps TRBD1 or TRBD2 (5 bases each). V lost 6 bases to trimming and J lost 4 bases, with 13 bases between them. Germline V gives CDR1 SNHLY, CDR2 FYNNEI. This CDR3 region has 13 residues. DNA of the CDR3: TGTGCCAGCAGGATGGGACCTGTATACGAGCAGTACTTC. Its protein product is CASRMGPVYEQYF.

The chain carries TRBV29-1 and TRBJ1-1; D might be TRBD1 (6 bases). CDR1 and CDR2 from the germline V gene are SQVTM and ANQGSEA. The CDR3 runs to 12 residues. V was cut by 6 bases and J by 2 bases, with 10 bases left in between. The CDR3 protein is CSVRQANTEAFF. DNA of the CDR3: TGCAGCGTCAGACAGGCTAACACTGAAGCTTTCTTT. Supplemented by reference TRBV29-1 and TRBJ1-1, the full variable domain reads SAVISQKPSRDICQRGTSLTIQCQVDSQVTMMFWYRQQPGQSLTLIATANQGSEATYESGFVIDKFPISRPNLTFSTLTVSNMSPEDSSIYLCSVRQANTEAFFGQGTRLTVV.

This clone was counted between two and nine times. This clone may be a read error of a much larger clone one base away. This sample also contains other DNA sequences that code for the same CDR3. This chain's CDR3 is CASSLWETQYF. The CDR3 region has the DNA TGTGCCAGCAGCTTATGGGAGACCCAGTACTTC. This chain uses TRBV7-9 with TRBJ2-5; D uncertain. This CDR3 is built from 11 residues. Between the trimmed V and J ends, which lost 2 bases and 5 bases, there was a span of 3 bases. CDR1 SEHNR and CDR2 FQNEAQ come from the germline V gene (reference sequence).

V gene TRBV5-1 combines with J gene TRBJ2-7, with D perhaps assigned TRBD1 or TRBD2 (5 bases each). Germline lookup yields CDR1 SGHRS and CDR2 YFSETQ. The CDR3 spans 13 residues. V was cut by 4 bases and J by 0 bases, with 8 bases left in between. The CDR3 sequence: CASSRDLSYEQYF. As DNA, the CDR3 is TGCGCCAGCAGCCGGGACCTCTCCTACGAGCAGTACTTC.

This chain uses TRBV6-1 with TRBJ1-4; weak D call: TRBD1 (6 bases). Germline V gives CDR1 MNHNS, CDR2 SASEGT. The CDR3 is 15 residues long. V shed 2 bases and J shed 8 bases, with 15 bases lying between them. In DNA, the CDR3 is TGTGCCAGCAGTGAAAGGTTAGGACAGAGGGAAAAACTGTTTTTT. Translating it yields CASSERLGQREKLFF.

This clone was seen only once. V is TRBV5-1 and J is TRBJ1-6, with no clear D. The V end was cut by 4 bases, the J end by 2 bases, with 10 bases between. The CDR3 sequence is 15 residues long. Looked up from germline, CDR1 is SGHRS and CDR2 is YFSETQ. This chain's CDR3 is CASSKGQAYNSPLHF. The CDR3 DNA follows: TGCGCCAGCAGCAAAGGGCAAGCCTATAATTCACCCCTCCACTTT.

The chain carries TRBV19 and TRBJ2-7, with D possibly matching TRBD2 (5 bases). CDR3 length: 14 amino acids. Trimming shortened V by 5 bases and J by 5 bases, and 16 bases separated the two germline ends. From germline, CDR1 is LNHDA and CDR2 SQIVND (reference sequence). As DNA, the CDR3 is TGTGCCAGTAGTGATCGACCGTCCGGGGACGAGCAGTACTTC. It codes for CASSDRPSGDEQYF.

The chain recombines TRBV7-9 with TRBJ2-1; 9 nucleotides agree with TRBD2. Losses at the gene ends were 5 bases for V and 5 bases for J; bases not matched to a gene: 7. Per germline, CDR1 SEHNR and CDR2 FQNEAQ (reference sequence). This CDR3 region has 15 residues. CDR3 sequence reads: CASSPQASGNNEQFF. The DNA for the CDR3 is TGTGCCAGCAGCCCCCAAGCTAGCGGGAACAATGAGCAGTTCTTC.

The chain carries TRBV11-2 and TRBJ1-3; 7 bases are a match to TRBD1. CDR1 is SGHAT, CDR2 FQNNGV, per germline. The CDR3 runs 18 residues. Unmatched junction bases numbered 11, after V lost 3 bases and J lost 0 bases. In nucleotides, the CDR3 is TGTGCCAGCAGCTTCGCCGCACCGACAGGGTTCTCTGGAAACACCATATATTTT. It specifies CASSFAAPTGFSGNTIYF.

This clone is a singleton in its sample. The V call is TRBV18, the J call TRBJ2-1; no clear D gene. Germline values: CDR1 KGHSH, CDR2 LQKENI. V dropped 0 bases and J dropped 2 bases, with 11 bases sitting between them. This CDR3 is 16 amino acids long. The CDR3 nucleotides read TGTGCCAGCTCACCACCGTCCTATTGGACCTACAATGAGCAGTTCTTC. Protein sequence: CASSPPSYWTYNEQFF.

Here the CDR3 DNA reads TGTGCCAGCAGTTCGCCCAATAACGGCGAGCAGTACTTC. Protein: CASSSPNNGEQYF. The chain combines TRBV28 with TRBJ2-7; D remains ambiguous. The ends were cut back, 4 bases at V and 6 bases at J, with 13 bases in the middle. The CDR3 has 13 amino acids. Germline V gene lookup returns CDR1 MDHEN and CDR2 SYDVKM.